Listed below are T cell receptor beta chains from one sample, sequenced in a study of long-term antiretroviral therapy in people with HIV. TCRdb's copy holds only in-frame clones and misses some; the assay was immunoSEQ multiplex PCR. The repertoire includes 25,000 to 35,000 clones, 90% of them detected once, and 4% to 5.5% sits in the top ten. The sequencing here drew on unsorted PBMCs, taken around 5 years after starting antiretroviral therapy. These receptors all stem from a woman aged 40 to 49 with HIV. The CDR3 runs from the conserved cysteine through the conserved F or W. The order of the fields is J gene, V gene, clone size, D gene, CDR3 protein, CDR3 DNA. D genes are given only for firm matches. A clone size is listed for some rows: how often the clone was seen (once, few, many), or a class if it is expanded.

TRBJ2-3 TRBV11-3 . . CASSLVRGDTQYF TGTGCCAGCAGCTTAGTCCGCGGTGATACGCAGTATTTT
TRBJ1-2 TRBV10-3 . . CAISEKGQENYGYTF TGTGCCATCAGTGAGAAGGGGCAGGAGAACTATGGCTACACCTTC
TRBJ2-1 TRBV19 . TRBD2 CATTPPWRAGGPGEQFF TGTGCCACAACCCCCCCGTGGCGAGCGGGAGGGCCGGGTGAGCAGTTCTTC
TRBJ2-7 TRBV4-2 . TRBD1 CASSQGQGAYEQYF TGTGCCAGCAGCCAGGGACAGGGGGCCTACGAGCAGTACTTC
TRBJ2-1 TRBV5-6 . TRBD2 CASSYPGLEFREQFF TGTGCCAGCAGCTACCCGGGACTAGAGTTTAGGGAGCAGTTCTTC
TRBJ2-2 TRBV7-2 . . CASSLGTGFTGELFF TGTGCCAGCAGCTTAGGAACCGGATTCACCGGGGAGCTGTTTTTT
TRBJ2-7 TRBV19 . TRBD2 CASSITSGSYEQYF TGTGCCAGTAGTATCACTAGCGGCTCCTACGAGCAGTACTTC
TRBJ1-2 TRBV10-3 once TRBD1 CAISDFDRDGGYTF TGTGCCATCAGCGACTTCGACAGGGACGGTGGCTACACCTTC
TRBJ1-2 TRBV7-8 . . CASSAPTGKNYGYTF TGTGCCAGCAGCGCACCGACAGGAAAGAACTATGGCTACACCTTC
TRBJ1-1 TRBV19 . TRBD1 CASSITGGVGEAFF TGTGCCAGTAGTATCACAGGGGGGGTGGGTGAAGCTTTCTTT
TRBJ1-6 TRBV30 . TRBD1 CAWSPPGTGGSPLHF TGTGCCTGGAGTCCCCCGGGGACAGGAGGTTCACCCCTCCACTTT
TRBJ1-2 TRBV19 . . CASTERTYGYTF TGTGCCAGTACCGAGAGGACCTATGGCTACACCTTC
TRBJ2-1 TRBV29-1 . . CSVPSVNEQFF TGCAGCGTTCCTAGCGTCAATGAGCAGTTCTTC
TRBJ2-7 TRBV4-1 . TRBD2 CASSPTASGRIRYEQYF TGCGCCAGCAGCCCAACGGCTAGCGGGAGAATTCGTTACGAGCAGTACTTC
TRBJ2-4 TRBV7-9 . TRBD1 CASSLRQGAGGLAKNIQYF TGTGCCAGCAGCCTCCGACAGGGGGCAGGGGGACTAGCCAAAAACATTCAGTACTTC
TRBJ2-2 TRBV29-1 . TRBD2 CSVGTSTDGTGELFF TGCAGCGTGGGGACTAGCACGGACGGGACCGGGGAGCTGTTTTTT
TRBJ1-5 TRBV6-5 . . CASSQEPYSNQPQHF TGTGCCAGCAGCCAGGAGCCCTATAGCAATCAGCCCCAGCATTTT
TRBJ2-7 TRBV6-6 . . CASTGSSYEQYF TGTGCCAGCACGGGGTCCTCCTACGAGCAGTACTTC
TRBJ1-1 TRBV16 . . CASSQFVSSAEAFF TGTGCCAGCAGCCAATTCGTGAGTTCGGCTGAAGCTTTCTTT
TRBJ2-7 TRBV14 . TRBD2 CASSPGTNYEQYF TGTGCCAGCAGCCCTGGGACTAACTACGAGCAGTACTTC
TRBJ2-1 TRBV4-2 once TRBD2 CASSQRTSGYNEQFF TGTGCCAGCAGCCAAAGGACTAGCGGGTACAATGAGCAGTTCTTC
TRBJ1-6 TRBV18 . TRBD1 CASSPPTGDSPLHF TGTGCCAGCTCACCCCCCACAGGGGATTCACCCCTCCACTTT
TRBJ1-2 TRBV27 . TRBD1 CASSPEPGQGLYGYTF TGTGCCAGCAGTCCAGAACCGGGACAGGGACTCTATGGCTACACCTTC
TRBJ1-5 TRBV2 . . CASSHREGWYQPQHF TGTGCCAGCAGTCACAGGGAGGGGTGGTATCAGCCCCAGCATTTT
TRBJ2-7 TRBV25-1 . . CASRRGAAYEQYF TGTGCCAGCAGGAGGGGTGCTGCCTACGAGCAGTACTTC
TRBJ2-7 TRBV30 . TRBD1 CAWSVIGQGANYEQYF TGTGCCTGGAGTGTAATCGGACAGGGGGCTAACTACGAGCAGTACTTC
TRBJ2-7 TRBV10-3 . TRBD1 CAISAPGQDTYEQYF TGTGCCATCAGTGCCCCGGGACAGGACACCTACGAGCAGTACTTC
TRBJ2-2 TRBV7-9 . . CASSSLAGELFF TGTGCCAGCAGCTCCTTGGCCGGGGAGCTGTTTTTT
TRBJ1-2 TRBV27 . . CASSLGRGYGYGYTF TGTGCCAGCAGTTTAGGCAGGGGATATGGCTATGGCTACACCTTC